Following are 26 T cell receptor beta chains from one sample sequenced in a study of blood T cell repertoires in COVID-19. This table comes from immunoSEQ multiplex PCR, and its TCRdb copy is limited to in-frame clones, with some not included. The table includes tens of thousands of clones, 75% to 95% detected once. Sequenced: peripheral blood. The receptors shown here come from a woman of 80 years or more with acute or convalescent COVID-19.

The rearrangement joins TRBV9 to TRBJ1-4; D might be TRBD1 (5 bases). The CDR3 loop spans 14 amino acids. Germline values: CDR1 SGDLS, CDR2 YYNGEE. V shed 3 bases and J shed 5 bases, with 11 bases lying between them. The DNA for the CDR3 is TGTGCCAGCAGCGAGACAGTCCACAATGAAAAACTGTTTTTT. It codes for CASSETVHNEKLFF.

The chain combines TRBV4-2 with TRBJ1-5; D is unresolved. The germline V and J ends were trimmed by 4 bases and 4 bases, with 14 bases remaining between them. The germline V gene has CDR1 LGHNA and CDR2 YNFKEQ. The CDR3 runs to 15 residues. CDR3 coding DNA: TGTGCCAGCAGCCTCTCCGGGAGGGAAAATCAGCCCCAGCATTTT. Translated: CASSLSGRENQPQHF.

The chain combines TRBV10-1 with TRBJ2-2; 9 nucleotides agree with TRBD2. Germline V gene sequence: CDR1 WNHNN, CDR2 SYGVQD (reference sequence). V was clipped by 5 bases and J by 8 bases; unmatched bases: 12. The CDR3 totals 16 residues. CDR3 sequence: CASSHLAGVGAGELFF. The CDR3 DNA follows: TGCGCCAGCAGTCACTTAGCGGGAGTCGGGGCAGGGGAGCTGTTTTTT.

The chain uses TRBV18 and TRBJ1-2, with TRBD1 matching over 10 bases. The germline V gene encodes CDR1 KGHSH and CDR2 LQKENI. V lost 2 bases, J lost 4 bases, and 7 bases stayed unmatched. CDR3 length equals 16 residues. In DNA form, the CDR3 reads TGTGCCAGCTCACCAGGCCAGACAGGGGGCGGCTATGGCTACACCTTC. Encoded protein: CASSPGQTGGGYGYTF.

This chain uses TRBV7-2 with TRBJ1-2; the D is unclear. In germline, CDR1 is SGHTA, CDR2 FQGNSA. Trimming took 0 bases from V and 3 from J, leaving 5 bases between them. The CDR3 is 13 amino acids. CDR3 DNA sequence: TGTGCCAGCAGCTTAGCGTCGGACTATGGCTACACCTTC. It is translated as CASSLASDYGYTF.

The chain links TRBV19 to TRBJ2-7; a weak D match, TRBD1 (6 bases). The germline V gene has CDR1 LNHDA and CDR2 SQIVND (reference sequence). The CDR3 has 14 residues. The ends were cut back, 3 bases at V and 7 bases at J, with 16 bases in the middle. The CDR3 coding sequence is TGTGCCAGTAGTATGGGTCGGCAAACAGGGGAGCAGTACTTC. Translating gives CASSMGRQTGEQYF.

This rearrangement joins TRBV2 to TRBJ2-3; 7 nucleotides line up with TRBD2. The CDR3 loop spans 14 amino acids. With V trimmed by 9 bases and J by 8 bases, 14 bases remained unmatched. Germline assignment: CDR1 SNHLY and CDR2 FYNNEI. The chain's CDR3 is CASNELTSSSTQYF. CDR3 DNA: TGTGCCAGTAACGAGCTGACTAGCTCGAGTACGCAGTATTTT.

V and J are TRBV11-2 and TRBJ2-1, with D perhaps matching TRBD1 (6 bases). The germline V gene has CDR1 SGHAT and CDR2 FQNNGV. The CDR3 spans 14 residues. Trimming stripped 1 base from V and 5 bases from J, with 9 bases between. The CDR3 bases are TGTGCCAGCAGCTTAGGGCAGGGGAACAATGAGCAGTTCTTC. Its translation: CASSLGQGNNEQFF.

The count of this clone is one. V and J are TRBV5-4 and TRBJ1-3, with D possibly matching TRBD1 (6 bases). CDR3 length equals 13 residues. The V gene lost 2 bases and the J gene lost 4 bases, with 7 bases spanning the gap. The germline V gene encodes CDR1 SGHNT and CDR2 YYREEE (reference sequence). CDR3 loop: CASSFDRGNTIYF. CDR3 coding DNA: TGTGCCAGCAGCTTCGACAGGGGAAACACCATATATTTT.

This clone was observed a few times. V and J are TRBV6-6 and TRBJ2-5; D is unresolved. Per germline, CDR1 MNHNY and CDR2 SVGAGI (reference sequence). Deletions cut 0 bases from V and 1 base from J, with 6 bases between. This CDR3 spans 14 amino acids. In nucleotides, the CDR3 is TGTGCCAGCAGTTACTCGCAGATCCAAGAGACCCAGTACTTC. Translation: CASSYSQIQETQYF.

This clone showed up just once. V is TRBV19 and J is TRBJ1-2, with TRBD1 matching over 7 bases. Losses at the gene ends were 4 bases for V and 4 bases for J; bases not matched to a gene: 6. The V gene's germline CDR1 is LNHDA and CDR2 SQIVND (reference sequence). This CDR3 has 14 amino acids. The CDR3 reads CASSRSGQIYGYTF. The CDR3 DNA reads TGTGCCAGTAGTAGATCGGGACAGATCTATGGCTACACCTTC.

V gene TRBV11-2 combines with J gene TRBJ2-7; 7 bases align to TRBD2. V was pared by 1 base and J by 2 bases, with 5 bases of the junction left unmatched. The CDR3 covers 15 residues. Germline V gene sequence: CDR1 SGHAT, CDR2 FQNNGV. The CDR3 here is CASSLAASGPYEQYF. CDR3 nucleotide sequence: TGTGCCAGCAGCTTAGCAGCTAGCGGACCCTACGAGCAGTACTTC.

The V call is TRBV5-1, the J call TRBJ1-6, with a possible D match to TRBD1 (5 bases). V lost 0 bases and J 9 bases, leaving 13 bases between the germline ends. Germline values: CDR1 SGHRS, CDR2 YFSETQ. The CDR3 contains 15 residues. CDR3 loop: CASSLASGQGSPLHF. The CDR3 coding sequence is TGCGCCAGCAGCTTGGCCTCAGGGCAGGGTTCACCCCTCCACTTT.

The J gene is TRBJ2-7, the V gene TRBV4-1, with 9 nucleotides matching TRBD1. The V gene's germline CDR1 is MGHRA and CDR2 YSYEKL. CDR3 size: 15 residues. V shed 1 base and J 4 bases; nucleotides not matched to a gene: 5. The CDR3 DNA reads TGCGCCAGCAGCCAAGCCGGGACAGGGTCTTACGAGCAGTACTTC. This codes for CASSQAGTGSYEQYF.

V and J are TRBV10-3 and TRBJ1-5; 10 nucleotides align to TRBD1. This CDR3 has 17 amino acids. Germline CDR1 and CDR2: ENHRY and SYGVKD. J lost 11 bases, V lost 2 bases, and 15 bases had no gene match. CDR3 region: CAISETATGGIHMAQHF. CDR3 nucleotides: TGTGCCATCAGTGAGACCGCGACAGGGGGCATCCATATGGCCCAGCATTTT.

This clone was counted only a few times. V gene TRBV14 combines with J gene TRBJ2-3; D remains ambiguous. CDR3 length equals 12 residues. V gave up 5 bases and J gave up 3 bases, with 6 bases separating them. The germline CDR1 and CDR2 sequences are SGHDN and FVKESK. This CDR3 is CASSFSTDTQYF. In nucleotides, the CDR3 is TGTGCCAGCAGCTTCAGTACAGATACGCAGTATTTT. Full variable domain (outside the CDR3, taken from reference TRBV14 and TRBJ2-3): EAGVTQFPSHSVIEKGQTVTLRCDPISGHDNLYWYRRVMGKEIKFLLHFVKESKQDESGMPNNRFLAERTGGTYSTLKVQPAELEDSGVYFCASSFSTDTQYFGPGTRLTVL.

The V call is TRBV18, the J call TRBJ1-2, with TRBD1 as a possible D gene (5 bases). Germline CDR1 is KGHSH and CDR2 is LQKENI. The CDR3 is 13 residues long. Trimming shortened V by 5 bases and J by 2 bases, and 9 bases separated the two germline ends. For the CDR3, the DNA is TGTGCCAGCTCAGCCGACAGAAACTATGGCTACACCTTC. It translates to CASSADRNYGYTF. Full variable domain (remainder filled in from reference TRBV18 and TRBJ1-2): NAGVMQNPRHLVRRRGQEARLRCSPMKGHSHVYWYRQLPEEGLKFMVYLQKENIIDESGMPKERFSAEFPKEGPSILRIQQVVRGDSAAYFCASSADRNYGYTFGSGTRLTVV.

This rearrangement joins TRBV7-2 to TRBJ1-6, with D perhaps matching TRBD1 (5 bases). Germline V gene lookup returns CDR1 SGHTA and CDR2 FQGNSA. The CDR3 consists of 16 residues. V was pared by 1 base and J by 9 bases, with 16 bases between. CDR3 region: CASSLVSQGFGSPLHF. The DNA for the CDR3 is TGTGCCAGCAGCTTAGTTAGCCAGGGTTTCGGTTCACCCCTCCACTTT.

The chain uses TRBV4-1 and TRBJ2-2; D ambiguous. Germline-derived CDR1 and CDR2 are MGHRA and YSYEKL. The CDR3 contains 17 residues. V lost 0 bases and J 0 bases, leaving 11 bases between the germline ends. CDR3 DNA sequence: TGCGCCAGCAGCCAAGATCTTGGCAGGACGAACACCGGGGAGCTGTTTTTT. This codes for CASSQDLGRTNTGELFF.

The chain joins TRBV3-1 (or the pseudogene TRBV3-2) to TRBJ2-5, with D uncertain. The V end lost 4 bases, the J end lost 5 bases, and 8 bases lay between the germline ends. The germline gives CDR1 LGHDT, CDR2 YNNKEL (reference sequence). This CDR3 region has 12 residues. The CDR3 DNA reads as TGTGCCAGCAGCCCCCTCGGGGAGACCCAGTACTTC. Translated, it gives CASSPLGETQYF.

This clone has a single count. CDR3 sequence reads: CASSIASGFYEQYF. CDR3 DNA sequence: TGTGCCAGTAGTATCGCTAGCGGGTTCTACGAGCAGTACTTC. The rearrangement links TRBV19 to TRBJ2-7, with 8 bases lining up with TRBD2. The trim removed 3 bases at V and 3 bases at J, leaving 4 bases unmatched. Germline CDR1 and CDR2: LNHDA and SQIVND (reference sequence). This CDR3 region has 14 residues. The variable domain in full, completed from reference TRBV19 and TRBJ2-7, reads DGGITQSPKYLFRKEGQNVTLSCEQNLNHDAMYWYRQDPGQGLRLIYYSQIVNDFQKGDIAEGYSVSREKKESFPLTVTSAQKNPTAFYLCASSIASGFYEQYFGPGTRLTVT.

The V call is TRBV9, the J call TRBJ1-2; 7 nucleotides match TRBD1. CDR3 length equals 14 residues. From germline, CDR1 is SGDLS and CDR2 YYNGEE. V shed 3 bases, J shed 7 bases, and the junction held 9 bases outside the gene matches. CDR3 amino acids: CASSATPDRAGYTF. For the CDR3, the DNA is TGTGCCAGCAGCGCGACCCCCGACAGGGCTGGCTACACCTTC.

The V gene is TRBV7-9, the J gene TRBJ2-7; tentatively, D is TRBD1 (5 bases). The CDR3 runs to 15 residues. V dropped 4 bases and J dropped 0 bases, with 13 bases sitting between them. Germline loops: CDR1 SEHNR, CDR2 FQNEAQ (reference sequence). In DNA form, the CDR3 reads TGTGCCAGCAGCTACGAGTACAGGAGCTCCTACGAGCAGTACTTC. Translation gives CASSYEYRSSYEQYF.

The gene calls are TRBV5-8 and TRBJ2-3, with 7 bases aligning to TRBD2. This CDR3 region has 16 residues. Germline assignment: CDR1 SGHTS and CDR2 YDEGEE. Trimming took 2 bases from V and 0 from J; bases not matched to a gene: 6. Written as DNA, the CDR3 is TGTGCCAGCAGCTTCCGGGGGGTATCTAGCACAGATACGCAGTATTTT. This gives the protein CASSFRGVSSTDTQYF.

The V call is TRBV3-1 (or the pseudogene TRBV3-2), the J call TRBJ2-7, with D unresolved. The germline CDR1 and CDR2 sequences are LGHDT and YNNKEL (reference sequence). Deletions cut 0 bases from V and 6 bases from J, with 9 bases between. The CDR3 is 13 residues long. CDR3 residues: CASSQDRGLEQYF. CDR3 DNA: TGTGCCAGCAGCCAAGATCGAGGCCTCGAGCAGTACTTC.

CDR3 in amino acids: CASSLERINYGYTF. The CDR3 DNA reads TGTGCCAGCAGCTTAGAGAGGATTAACTATGGCTACACCTTC. The chain is built from TRBV7-9 and TRBJ1-2; D gene unclear. The germline gives CDR1 SEHNR, CDR2 FQNEAQ (reference sequence). Trimming cost V 1 base and J 1 base, with 7 bases left between them. There are 14 residues in the CDR3. Supplemented by reference TRBV7-9 and TRBJ1-2, the full variable domain reads DTGVSQNPRHKITKRGQNVTFRCDPISEHNRLYWYRQTLGQGPEFLTYFQNEAQLEKSRLLSDRFSAERPKGSFSTLEIQRTEQGDSAMYLCASSLERINYGYTFGSGTRLTVV.